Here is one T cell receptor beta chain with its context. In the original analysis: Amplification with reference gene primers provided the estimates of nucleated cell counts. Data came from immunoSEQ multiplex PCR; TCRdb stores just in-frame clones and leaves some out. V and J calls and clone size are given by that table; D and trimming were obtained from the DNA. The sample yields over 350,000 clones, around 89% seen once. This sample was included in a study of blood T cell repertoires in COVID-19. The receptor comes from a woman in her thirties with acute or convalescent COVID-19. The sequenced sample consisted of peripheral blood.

Here the CDR3 reads CASTITREGLRNTIYF. For the CDR3, the DNA is TGTGCCAGCACCATAACTCGGGAGGGGCTTCGAAACACCATATATTTT. The V gene is TRBV21-1, the J gene TRBJ1-3. TRBV21-1 is designated a pseudogene. The CDR3 totals 16 residues.